This T cell receptor beta chain is from a study of blood T cell repertoires in COVID-19. Study-wide context: Whether acute or convalescent, the COVID-19 samples came from the United States, Italy and Spain. In each case, the material was cDNA or gDNA derived from T cells, B-cell-depleted T cells, or PBMCs.

Methods used by the authors: Amplification with reference gene primers provided the estimates of nucleated cell counts. Data came from immunoSEQ multiplex PCR; TCRdb stores just in-frame clones and leaves some out. That table furnishes V, J and clone size, whereas the DNA furnished D and trimming. The sample lists roughly 26,000 clones; 92% were seen once. V shed 5 bases, J shed 8 bases, and the junction held 6 bases outside the gene matches. The CDR3 is 15 amino acids. From germline, CDR1 is LNHDA and CDR2 SQIVND (reference sequence). This sequence joins TRBV19 and TRBJ1-4, with 12 bases matching TRBD1. The clonotype originates from a human donor in a cohort sampled during active COVID-19. Source material: peripheral blood. CDR3 in DNA: TGTGCCAGTAGTCGGGACAGGGGGCCTGTGGAAAAACTGTTTTTT. Its translation is CASSRDRGPVEKLFF.